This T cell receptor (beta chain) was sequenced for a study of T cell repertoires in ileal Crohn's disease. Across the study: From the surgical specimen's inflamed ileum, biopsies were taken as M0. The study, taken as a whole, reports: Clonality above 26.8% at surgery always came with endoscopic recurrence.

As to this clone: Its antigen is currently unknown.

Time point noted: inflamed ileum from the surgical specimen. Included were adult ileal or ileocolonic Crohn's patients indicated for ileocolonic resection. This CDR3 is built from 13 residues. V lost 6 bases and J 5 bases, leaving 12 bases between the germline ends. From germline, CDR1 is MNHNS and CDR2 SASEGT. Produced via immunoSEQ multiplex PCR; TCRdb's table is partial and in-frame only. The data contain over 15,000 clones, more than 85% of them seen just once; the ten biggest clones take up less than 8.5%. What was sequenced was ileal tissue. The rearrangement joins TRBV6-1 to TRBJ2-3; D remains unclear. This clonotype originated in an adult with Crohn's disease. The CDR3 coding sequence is TGTGCCAGCAGATATACAGCAGGAGATACGCAGTATTTT. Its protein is CASRYTAGDTQYF.